Reported below is one T cell receptor beta chain. Its target is unknown. Only one heparinised blood draw was taken per donor, and its volume averaged approximately 120 mL. Sorting based on CD45RO/CCR7/CD25/CD127/CD95/CD27 separated CD4+ naive, central memory, regulatory and stem cell-like memory cells. The data originate from a study of beta chain features in type 1 diabetes. Study observations and caveats: Because the template was cDNA, high-expressing cells might be over-represented. All four CD4+ subsets from Type 1 diabetes patients carried moderately but significantly shorter TCRB CDR3s.

Reverse transcribing all isolated RNA meant expressed TCRB transcripts were sequenced. This table comes from immunoSEQ multiplex PCR, and its TCRdb copy is limited to in-frame clones, with some not included. The sample shows fewer than 300,000 clones, under 13% of them seen only once. The CDR3 consists of 14 residues. Germline V gene lookup returns CDR1 KGHSH and CDR2 LQKENI. The trim removed 3 bases at V and 4 bases at J, leaving 5 bases unmatched. Sequences were obtained from naive CD4+ T cells from blood. The chain has TRBV18 and TRBJ2-7; the match to TRBD1 covers 8 bases. The source of this sequence is a young man with type 1 diabetes. The CDR3 loop reads CASSPPGQVYEQYF. Written as DNA, the CDR3 is TGTGCCAGCTCACCTCCGGGACAGGTGTACGAGCAGTACTTC.